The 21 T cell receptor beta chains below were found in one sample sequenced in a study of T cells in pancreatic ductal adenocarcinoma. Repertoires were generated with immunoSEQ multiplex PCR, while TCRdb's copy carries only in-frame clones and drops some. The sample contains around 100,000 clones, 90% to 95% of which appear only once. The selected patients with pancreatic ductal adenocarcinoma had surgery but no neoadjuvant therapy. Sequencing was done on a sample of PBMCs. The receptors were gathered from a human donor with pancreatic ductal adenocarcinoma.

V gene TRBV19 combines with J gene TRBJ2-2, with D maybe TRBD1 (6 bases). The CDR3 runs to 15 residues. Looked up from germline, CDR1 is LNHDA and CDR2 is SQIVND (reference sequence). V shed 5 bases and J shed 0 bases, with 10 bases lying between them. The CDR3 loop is CASSQDSPNTGELFF. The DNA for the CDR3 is TGTGCCAGTAGTCAGGACAGCCCGAACACCGGGGAGCTGTTTTTT.

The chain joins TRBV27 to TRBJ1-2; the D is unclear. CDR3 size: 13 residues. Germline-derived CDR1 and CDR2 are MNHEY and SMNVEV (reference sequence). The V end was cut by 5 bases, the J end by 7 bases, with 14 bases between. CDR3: CASSGLEGGGYTF. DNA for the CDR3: TGTGCCAGCAGTGGGCTTGAGGGAGGTGGCTACACCTTC.

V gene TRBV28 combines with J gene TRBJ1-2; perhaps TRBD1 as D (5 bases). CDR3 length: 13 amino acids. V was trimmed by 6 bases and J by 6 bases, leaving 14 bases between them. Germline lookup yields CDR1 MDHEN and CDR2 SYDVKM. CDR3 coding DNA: TGTGCCAGCAGGGCGGGACGCCCTGATGGCTACACCTTC. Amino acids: CASRAGRPDGYTF.

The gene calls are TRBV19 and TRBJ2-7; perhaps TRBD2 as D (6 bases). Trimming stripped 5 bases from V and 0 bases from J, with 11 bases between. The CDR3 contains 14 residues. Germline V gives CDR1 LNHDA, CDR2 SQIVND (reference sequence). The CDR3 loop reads CASSPGLFSYEQYF. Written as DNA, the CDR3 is TGTGCCAGTAGTCCAGGACTATTCTCCTACGAGCAGTACTTC.

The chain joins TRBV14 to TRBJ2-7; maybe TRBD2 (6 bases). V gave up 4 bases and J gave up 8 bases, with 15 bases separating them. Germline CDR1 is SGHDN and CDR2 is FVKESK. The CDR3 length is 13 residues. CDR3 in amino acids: CASSRTRDSQQYF. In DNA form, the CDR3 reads TGTGCCAGCAGCCGAACCCGGGACTCGCAGCAGTACTTC.

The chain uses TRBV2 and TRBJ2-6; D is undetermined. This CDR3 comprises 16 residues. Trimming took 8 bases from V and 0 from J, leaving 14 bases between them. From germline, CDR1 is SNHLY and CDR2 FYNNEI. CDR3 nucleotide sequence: TGTGCCAGCTCTCGGAGCCCAAGCTCTGGGGCCAACGTCCTGACTTTC. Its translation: CASSRSPSSGANVLTF.

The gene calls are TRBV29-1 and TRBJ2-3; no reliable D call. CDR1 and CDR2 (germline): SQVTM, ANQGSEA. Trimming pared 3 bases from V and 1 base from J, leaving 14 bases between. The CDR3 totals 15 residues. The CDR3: CSVDALVVRTDTQYF. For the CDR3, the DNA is TGCAGCGTTGACGCCCTAGTGGTCCGCACAGATACGCAGTATTTT.

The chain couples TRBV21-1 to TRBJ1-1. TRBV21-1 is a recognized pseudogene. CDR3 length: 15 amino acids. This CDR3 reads CASSKDGWVHTEAFF. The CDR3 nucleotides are TGTGCCAGCAGCAAAGACGGGTGGGTGCACACTGAAGCTTTCTTT.

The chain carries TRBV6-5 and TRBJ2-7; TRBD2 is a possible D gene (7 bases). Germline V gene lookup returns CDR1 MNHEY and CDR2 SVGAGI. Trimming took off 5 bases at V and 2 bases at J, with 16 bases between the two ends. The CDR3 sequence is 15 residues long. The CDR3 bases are TGTGCCAGCAGTGGGGAGGGGGGCGAACCCTACGAGCAGTACTTC. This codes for CASSGEGGEPYEQYF.

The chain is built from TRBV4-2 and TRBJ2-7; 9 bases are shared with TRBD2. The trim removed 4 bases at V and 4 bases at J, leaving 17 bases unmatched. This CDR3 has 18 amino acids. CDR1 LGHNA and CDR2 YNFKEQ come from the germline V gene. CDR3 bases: TGTGCCAGCAGCCTCGAAGGATCTGTTGGCGGGAGGGTATACGAGCAGTACTTC. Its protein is CASSLEGSVGGRVYEQYF.

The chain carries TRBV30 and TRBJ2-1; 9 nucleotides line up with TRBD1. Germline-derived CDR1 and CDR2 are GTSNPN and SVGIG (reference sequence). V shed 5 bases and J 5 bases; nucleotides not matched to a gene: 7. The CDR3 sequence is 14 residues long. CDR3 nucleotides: TGTGCCTGGGAAACAGGGACAGGGAACAATGAGCAGTTCTTC. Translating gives CAWETGTGNNEQFF.

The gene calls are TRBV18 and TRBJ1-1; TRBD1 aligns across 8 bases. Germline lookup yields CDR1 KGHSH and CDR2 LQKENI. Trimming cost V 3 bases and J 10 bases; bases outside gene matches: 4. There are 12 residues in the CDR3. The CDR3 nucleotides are TGTGCCAGCTCACCCCGACAGGGGACAGCTTTCTTT. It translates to CASSPRQGTAFF.

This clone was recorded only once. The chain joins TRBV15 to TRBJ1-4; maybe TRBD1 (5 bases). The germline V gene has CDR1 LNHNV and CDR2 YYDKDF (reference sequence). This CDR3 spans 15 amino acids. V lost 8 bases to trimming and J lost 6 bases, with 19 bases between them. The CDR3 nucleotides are TGTGCCACCGCAGGCGGCCGGGGGGATTATGAAAAACTGTTTTTT. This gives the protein CATAGGRGDYEKLFF.

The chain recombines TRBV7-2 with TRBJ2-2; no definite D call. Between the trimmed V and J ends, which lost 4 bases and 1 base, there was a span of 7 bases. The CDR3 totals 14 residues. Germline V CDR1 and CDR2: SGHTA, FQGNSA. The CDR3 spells CASSYARNTGELFF. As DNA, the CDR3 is TGTGCCAGCAGCTACGCCAGGAACACCGGGGAGCTGTTTTTT.

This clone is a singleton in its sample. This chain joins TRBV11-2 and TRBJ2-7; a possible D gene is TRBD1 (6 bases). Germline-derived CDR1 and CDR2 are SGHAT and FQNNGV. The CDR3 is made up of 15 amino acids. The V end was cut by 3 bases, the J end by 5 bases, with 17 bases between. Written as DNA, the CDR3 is TGTGCCAGCAGCTTTGTCACATCAGAGGGGGACGAGCAGTACTTC. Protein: CASSFVTSEGDEQYF.

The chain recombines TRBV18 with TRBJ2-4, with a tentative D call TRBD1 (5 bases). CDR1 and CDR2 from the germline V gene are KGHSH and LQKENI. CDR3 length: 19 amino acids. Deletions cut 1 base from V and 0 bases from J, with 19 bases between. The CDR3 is CASSPRAGHPRSAKNIQYF. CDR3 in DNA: TGTGCCAGCTCACCACGGGCAGGGCACCCCCGCTCAGCCAAAAACATTCAGTACTTC. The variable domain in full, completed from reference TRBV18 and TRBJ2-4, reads NAGVMQNPRHLVRRRGQEARLRCSPMKGHSHVYWYRQLPEEGLKFMVYLQKENIIDESGMPKERFSAEFPKEGPSILRIQQVVRGDSAAYFCASSPRAGHPRSAKNIQYFGAGTRLSVL.

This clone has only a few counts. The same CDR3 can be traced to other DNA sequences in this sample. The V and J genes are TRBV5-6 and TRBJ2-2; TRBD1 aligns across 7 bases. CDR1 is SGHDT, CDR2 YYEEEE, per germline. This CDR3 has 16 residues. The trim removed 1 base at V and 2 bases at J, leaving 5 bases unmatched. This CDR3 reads CASSLWGQLNTGELFF. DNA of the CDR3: TGTGCCAGCAGCTTGTGGGGACAGCTTAACACCGGGGAGCTGTTTTTT.

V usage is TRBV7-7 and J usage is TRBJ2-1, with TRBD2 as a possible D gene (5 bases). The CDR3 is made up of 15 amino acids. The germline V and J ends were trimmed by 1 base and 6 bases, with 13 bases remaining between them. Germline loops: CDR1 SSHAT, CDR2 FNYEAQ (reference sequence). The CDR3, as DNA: TGTGCCAGCAGCTTAGGTTCCTCCCGGGGCAATGAGCAGTTCTTC. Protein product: CASSLGSSRGNEQFF.

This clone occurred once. In nucleotides, the CDR3 is TGTGCCAGCACTCGAGGAGGGGAGCAGTACTTC. Translated, it gives CASTRGGEQYF. The genes are TRBV6-1 and TRBJ2-7, with D possibly TRBD2 on 6 matching bases. The germline gives CDR1 MNHNS, CDR2 SASEGT. Trimming cost V 7 bases and J 7 bases, with 11 bases left between them. The length of the CDR3 is 11 residues.

For the CDR3, the DNA is TGCGCCAGCAGCTTGGAAGCCGGACAGAGAGTTGACGAGCAGTACTTC. Translating it yields CASSLEAGQRVDEQYF. The V call is TRBV5-1, the J call TRBJ2-7, with D possibly being TRBD1 (6 bases). With 0 bases removed from V and 5 bases from J, the gap between germline ends came to 18 bases. This CDR3 spans 16 amino acids. Germline V gives CDR1 SGHRS, CDR2 YFSETQ.

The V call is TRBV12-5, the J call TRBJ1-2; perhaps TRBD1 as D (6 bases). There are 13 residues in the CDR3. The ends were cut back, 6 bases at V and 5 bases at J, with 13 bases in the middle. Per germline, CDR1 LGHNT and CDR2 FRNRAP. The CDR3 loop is CASGIGQNYGYTF. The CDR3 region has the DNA TGTGCTAGTGGGATTGGACAGAATTATGGCTACACCTTC.